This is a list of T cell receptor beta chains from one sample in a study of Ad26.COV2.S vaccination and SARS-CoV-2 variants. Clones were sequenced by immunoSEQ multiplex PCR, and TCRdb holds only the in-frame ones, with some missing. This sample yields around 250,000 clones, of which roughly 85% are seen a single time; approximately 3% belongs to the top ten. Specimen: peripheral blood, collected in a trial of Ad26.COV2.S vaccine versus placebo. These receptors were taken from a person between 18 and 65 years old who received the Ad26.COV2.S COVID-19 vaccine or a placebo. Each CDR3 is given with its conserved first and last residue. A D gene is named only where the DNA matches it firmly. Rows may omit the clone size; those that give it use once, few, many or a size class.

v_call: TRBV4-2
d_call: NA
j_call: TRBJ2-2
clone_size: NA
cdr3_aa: CASSQAPNTGELFF
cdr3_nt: TGTGCCAGCAGCCAGGCCCCTAACACCGGGGAGCTGTTTTTT

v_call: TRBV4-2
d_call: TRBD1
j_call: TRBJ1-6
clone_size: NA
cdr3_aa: CASSPAGTANSPLHF
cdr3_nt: TGTGCCAGCAGCCCCGCCGGGACAGCAAATTCACCCCTCCACTTT

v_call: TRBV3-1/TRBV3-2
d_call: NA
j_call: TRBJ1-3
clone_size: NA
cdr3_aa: CASSQYQGLDSGNTIYF
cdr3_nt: TGTGCCAGCAGCCAGTATCAGGGACTGGATTCTGGAAACACCATATATTTT

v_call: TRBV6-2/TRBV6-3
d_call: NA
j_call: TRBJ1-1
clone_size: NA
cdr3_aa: CASSKAGGTEAFF
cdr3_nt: TGTGCCAGCAGTAAGGCAGGAGGGACTGAAGCTTTCTTT

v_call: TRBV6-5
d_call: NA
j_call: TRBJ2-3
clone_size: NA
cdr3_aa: CASSYYFTDTQYF
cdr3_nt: TGTGCCAGCAGTTACTACTTCACAGATACGCAGTATTTT

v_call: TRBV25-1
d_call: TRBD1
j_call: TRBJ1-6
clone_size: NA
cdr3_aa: CASRGQGYNSPLHF
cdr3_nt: TGTGCCAGCAGGGGACAGGGCTATAATTCACCCCTCCACTTT

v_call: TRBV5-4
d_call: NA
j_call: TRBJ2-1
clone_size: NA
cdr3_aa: CASSFYRSEQFF
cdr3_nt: TGTGCCAGCAGCTTTTACCGTTCTGAGCAGTTCTTC

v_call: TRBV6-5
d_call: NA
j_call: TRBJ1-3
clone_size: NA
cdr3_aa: CASSFAFGREGNTIYF
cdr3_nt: TGTGCCAGCAGTTTTGCCTTCGGCAGGGAGGGAAACACCATATATTTT

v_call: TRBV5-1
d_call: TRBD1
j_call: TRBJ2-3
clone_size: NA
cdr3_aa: CASSYRGDRGDTQYF
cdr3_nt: TGCGCCAGCAGCTACCGCGGAGACAGGGGGGATACGCAGTATTTT

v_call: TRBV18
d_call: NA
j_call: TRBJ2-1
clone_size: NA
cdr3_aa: CASSPPRILAYNEQFF
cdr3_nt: TGTGCCAGCTCACCCCCCCGGATACTAGCCTACAATGAGCAGTTCTTC

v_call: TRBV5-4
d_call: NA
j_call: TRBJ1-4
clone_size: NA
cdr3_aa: CASSLSATNEKLFF
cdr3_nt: TGTGCCAGCAGCTTGTCCGCAACTAATGAAAAACTGTTTTTT

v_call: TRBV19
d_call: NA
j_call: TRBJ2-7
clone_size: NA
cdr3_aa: CASSVRQGKSPEQYF
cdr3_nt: TGTGCCAGTAGTGTCCGGCAGGGGAAGTCACCCGAGCAGTACTTC

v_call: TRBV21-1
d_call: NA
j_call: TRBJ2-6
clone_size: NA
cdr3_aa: CASSKGADSSGANVLTF
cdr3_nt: TGTGCTAGCAGCAAAGGAGCAGATTCTTCTGGGGCCAACGTCCTGACTTTC

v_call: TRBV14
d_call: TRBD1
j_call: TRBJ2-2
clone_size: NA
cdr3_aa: CASSQAGTANTGELFF
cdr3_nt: TGTGCCAGCAGCCAAGCGGGGACAGCGAACACCGGGGAGCTGTTTTTT

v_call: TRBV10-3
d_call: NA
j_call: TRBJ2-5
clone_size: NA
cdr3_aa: CAISAAAVETQYF
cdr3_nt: TGTGCCATCAGTGCTGCAGCGGTAGAGACCCAGTACTTC

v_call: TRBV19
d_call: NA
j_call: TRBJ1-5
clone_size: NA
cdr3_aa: CASSSRTNQPQHF
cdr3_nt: TGTGCCAGTAGTAGCAGGACAAATCAGCCCCAGCATTTT

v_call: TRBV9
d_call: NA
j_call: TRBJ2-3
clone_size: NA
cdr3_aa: CASSASSQADTQYF
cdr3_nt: TGTGCCAGCAGCGCCTCGAGCCAGGCAGATACGCAGTATTTT

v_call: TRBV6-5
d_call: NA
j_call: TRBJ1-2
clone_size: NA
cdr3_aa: CASNSGHRFNYGYTF
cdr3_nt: TGTGCCAGCAATAGCGGACACCGCTTTAACTATGGCTACACCTTC

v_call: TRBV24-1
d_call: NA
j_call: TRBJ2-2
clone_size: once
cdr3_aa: CATSEGAVVADGELFF
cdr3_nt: TGTGCCACCAGTGAGGGAGCGGTGGTAGCGGACGGGGAGCTGTTTTTT

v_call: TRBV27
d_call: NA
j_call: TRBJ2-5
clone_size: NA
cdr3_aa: CASSLSQGGQTQYF
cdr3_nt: TGTGCCAGCAGTTTAAGTCAGGGGGGACAGACCCAGTACTTC

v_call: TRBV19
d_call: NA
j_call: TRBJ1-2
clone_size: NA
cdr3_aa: CASSRGPAYGYTF
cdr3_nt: TGTGCCAGTAGTAGGGGGCCGGCGTATGGCTACACCTTC

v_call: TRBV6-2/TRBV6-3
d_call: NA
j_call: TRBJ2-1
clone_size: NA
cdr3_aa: CASSYSGGTPYNEQFF
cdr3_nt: TGTGCCAGCAGTTACTCGGGCGGAACCCCCTACAATGAGCAGTTCTTC

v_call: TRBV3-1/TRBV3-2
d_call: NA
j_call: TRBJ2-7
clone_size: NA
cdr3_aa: CASSQDNLYEQYF
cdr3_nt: TGTGCCAGCAGCCAAGATAATCTCTACGAGCAGTACTTC

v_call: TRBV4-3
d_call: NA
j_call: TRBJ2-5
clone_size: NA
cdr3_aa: CASSTGLRNTETQYF
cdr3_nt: TGCGCCAGCAGTACAGGGCTGCGGAACACAGAGACCCAGTACTTC

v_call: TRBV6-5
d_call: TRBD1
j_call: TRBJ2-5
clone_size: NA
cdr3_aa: CASTSDRGYYETQYF
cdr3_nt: TGTGCCAGCACCTCAGACAGGGGGTATTATGAGACCCAGTACTTC

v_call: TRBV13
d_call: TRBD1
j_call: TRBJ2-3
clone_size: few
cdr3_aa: CASSPMTGADTQYF
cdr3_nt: TGTGCCAGCAGCCCCATGACAGGGGCAGATACGCAGTATTTT

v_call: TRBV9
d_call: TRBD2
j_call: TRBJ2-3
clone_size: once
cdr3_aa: CASSGPKQGLAGGFSNPSDTQYF
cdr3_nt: TGTGCCAGCAGCGGACCGAAGCAGGGACTAGCGGGGGGGTTCTCCAACCCGTCAGATACGCAGTATTTT

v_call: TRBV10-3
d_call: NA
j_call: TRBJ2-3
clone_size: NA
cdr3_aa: CAISPGTDTQYF
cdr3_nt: TGTGCCATCAGCCCCGGCACAGATACGCAGTATTTT

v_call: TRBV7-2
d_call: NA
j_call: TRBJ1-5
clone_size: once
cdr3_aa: CASSLDYQPQHF
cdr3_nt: TGTGCCAGCAGCTTAGACTATCAGCCCCAGCATTTT

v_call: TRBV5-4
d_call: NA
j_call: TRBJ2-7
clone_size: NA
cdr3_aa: CASSPGPGYRRGGGQYF
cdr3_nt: TGTGCCAGCAGCCCTGGGCCCGGTTACCGGCGCGGTGGGGGGCAGTACTTC

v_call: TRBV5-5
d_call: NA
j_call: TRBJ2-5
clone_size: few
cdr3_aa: CASSLLSEKETQYF
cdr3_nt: TGTGCCAGCAGCCTGCTCTCGGAAAAAGAGACCCAGTACTTC

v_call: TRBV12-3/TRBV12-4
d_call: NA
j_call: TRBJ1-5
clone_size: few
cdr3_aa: CASSLGQPQHF
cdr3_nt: TGTGCCAGCAGTTTAGGTCAGCCCCAGCATTTT

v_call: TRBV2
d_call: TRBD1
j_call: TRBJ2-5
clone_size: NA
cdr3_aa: CADTRDRQETQYF
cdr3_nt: TGTGCCGACACCAGGGACAGACAAGAGACCCAGTACTTC

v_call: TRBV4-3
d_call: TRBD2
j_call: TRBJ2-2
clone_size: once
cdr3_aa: CASSQDLPGGATTGELFF
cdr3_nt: TGCGCCAGCAGCCAAGATCTCCCCGGGGGGGCGACGACCGGGGAGCTGTTTTTT

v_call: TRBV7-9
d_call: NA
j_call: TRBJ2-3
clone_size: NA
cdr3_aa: CASSKGGLYTDTQYF
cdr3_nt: TGTGCCAGCAGCAAGGGGGGATTATACACAGATACGCAGTATTTT

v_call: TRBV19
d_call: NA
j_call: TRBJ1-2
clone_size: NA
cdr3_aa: CASSIPGRRAYGYTF
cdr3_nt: TGTGCCAGTAGTATTCCGGGGAGGAGGGCCTATGGCTACACCTTC